This T cell receptor beta chain was recorded in a study of blood T cell repertoires in COVID-19. About the research overall: Sites across the United States, Italy and Spain contributed samples from acute and convalescent COVID-19.

The germline V gene has CDR1 SGHRS and CDR2 YFSETQ. V was pared by 2 bases and J by 1 base, with 9 bases between. There are 15 residues in the CDR3. The method was immunoSEQ multiplex PCR; TCRdb's version includes in-frame clones alone and lacks a portion of them. There are hundreds of thousands of clones in the sample; around 87% occur only once, and about 3% lies in the top ten. The sample consisted of peripheral blood. The V and J genes are TRBV5-1 and TRBJ2-2, with D maybe TRBD2 (7 bases). This clonotype was obtained from a human donor in a cohort sampled during active COVID-19. CDR3: CASSFGGRNTGELFF. CDR3 DNA: TGCGCCAGCAGCTTCGGGGGGCGGAACACCGGGGAGCTGTTTTTT.